This is a list of T cell receptor beta chains from one sample in a study of T-cell reconstitution after alpha-beta-depleted transplantation in children. TCRdb reanalysed the PCR reads using MiXCR and keeps one entry per CDR3 protein. The sample shows some 460,000 distinct CDR3 sequences, about 16% of them seen only once. The sample here was PBMCs, mostly from graft donor cells, taken 360 days after TCRalphabeta/CD19-depleted stem cell transplant. All receptors come from a boy under three years old who had a stem cell transplant for Wiskott-Aldrich syndrome, so the T cells may come from the graft donor. Both conserved end residues are part of each CDR3. The D gene is left open where the match is weak. Clone size is shown for a subset of rows, as once, few, many or a class of expanded clone.

len: 12
j_gene: TRBJ2-7
abundance: many
d_gene: NA
v_gene: TRBV12-3/TRBV12-4
CDR3aa: CASRDRTAEQYF
CDR3nt: TGTGCCAGCAGGGACCGGACAGCCGAGCAGTACTTC

len: 14
j_gene: TRBJ1-1
abundance: many
d_gene: NA
v_gene: TRBV7-9
CDR3aa: CASSTDGGVTEAFF
CDR3nt: TGTGCCAGCAGCACCGACGGTGGGGTCACTGAAGCTTTCTTT

len: 20
j_gene: TRBJ2-3
abundance: NA
d_gene: NA
v_gene: TRBV2
CDR3aa: CASPLGDTSRGGSTTDTQYF
CDR3nt: TGTGCCAGCCCCTTGGGAGATACCTCCAGGGGAGGGTCCACCACAGATACGCAGTATTTT

len: 12
j_gene: TRBJ1-2
abundance: NA
d_gene: NA
v_gene: TRBV2
CDR3aa: CASGEGRRIDTF
CDR3nt: TGTGCCAGCGGAGAGGGCAGGCGTATCGATACCTTC

len: 14
j_gene: TRBJ2-2
abundance: NA
d_gene: NA
v_gene: TRBV6-2/TRBV6-3
CDR3aa: CASRGSLPTGELFF
CDR3nt: TGTGCCAGCAGGGGGAGTCTACCTACCGGGGAGCTGTTTTTT

len: 15
j_gene: TRBJ2-2
abundance: many
d_gene: NA
v_gene: TRBV29-1
CDR3aa: CSVEDEDRNTGELFF
CDR3nt: TGCAGCGTTGAAGATGAGGACCGAAACACCGGGGAGCTGTTTTTT

len: 18
j_gene: TRBJ2-7
abundance: few
d_gene: NA
v_gene: TRBV11-1
CDR3aa: CASSFRGSHRGFYYEQYF
CDR3nt: TGTGCCAGCAGCTTCCGGGGGAGCCACCGGGGGTTTTACTACGAGCAGTACTTC

len: 12
j_gene: TRBJ2-7
abundance: few
d_gene: TRBD1
v_gene: TRBV4-1
CDR3aa: CASSLPQGVKYF
CDR3nt: TGCGCCAGCAGCCTCCCACAGGGGGTTAAGTACTTC

len: 16
j_gene: TRBJ2-1
abundance: few
d_gene: TRBD2
v_gene: TRBV27
CDR3aa: CASRNIAGGPYNEQFF
CDR3nt: TGTGCCAGCAGGAATATAGCGGGGGGGCCGTACAATGAGCAGTTCTTC

len: 17
j_gene: TRBJ2-1
abundance: NA
d_gene: TRBD1
v_gene: TRBV27
CDR3aa: CASSLLTRGKVYNEQFF
CDR3nt: TGTGCCAGCAGTTTATTGACCAGGGGGAAGGTTTACAATGAGCAGTTCTTC

len: 17
j_gene: TRBJ2-7
abundance: NA
d_gene: TRBD2
v_gene: TRBV10-3
CDR3aa: CAISSSGAVYLLREQYF
CDR3nt: TGTGCCATCAGCTCTAGCGGTGCCGTCTATCTTCTGCGGGAGCAGTACTTC

len: 14
j_gene: TRBJ2-2
abundance: NA
d_gene: TRBD1
v_gene: TRBV29-1
CDR3aa: CSVWRTGSSGELFF
CDR3nt: TGCAGCGTTTGGAGGACAGGGTCCTCCGGGGAGCTGTTTTTT

len: 12
j_gene: TRBJ1-1
abundance: NA
d_gene: NA
v_gene: TRBV5-1
CDR3aa: CASSLEELEAFF
CDR3nt: TGCGCCAGCAGCTTGGAAGAATTAGAAGCTTTCTTT

len: 11
j_gene: TRBJ2-7
abundance: few
d_gene: NA
v_gene: TRBV30
CDR3aa: CAWSVLDEQYF
CDR3nt: TGTGCCTGGAGTGTACTTGACGAGCAGTACTTC

len: 15
j_gene: TRBJ1-2
abundance: few
d_gene: NA
v_gene: TRBV5-6
CDR3aa: CASSTPGDYQGGYTF
CDR3nt: TGTGCCAGCAGCACACCTGGGGACTACCAAGGTGGCTACACCTTC

len: 10
j_gene: TRBJ2-5
abundance: few
d_gene: NA
v_gene: TRBV20-1
CDR3aa: CSARDETQYF
CDR3nt: TGCAGTGCTAGAGATGAGACCCAGTACTTC